These 16 T cell receptor beta chains came from one sample sequenced in a study of T cells in Graves' hyperthyroidism and ophthalmopathy. RNA transcripts provided the source from which TCR beta CDR3 regions were amplified. A first-round RT-PCR of the TCR CDR3 used the HTBI primer set. TCRdb re-analysed the multiplex PCR reads in MiXCR, keeping a single row per CDR3 protein. The sample lists under 350,000 distinct CDR3 sequences; roughly 13% were seen once. What was sequenced was blood. These receptors were taken from a woman aged 35 to 49 with Graves' hyperthyroidism.

This clonotype was picked up a small number of times. The chain has TRBV15 and TRBJ2-1, with D possibly being TRBD1 (5 bases). This CDR3 comprises 16 residues. The V and J ends lost 0 bases and 8 bases respectively, with 17 bases between them. Germline V CDR1 and CDR2: LNHNV, YYDKDF (reference sequence). The CDR3 DNA is TGTGCCACCAGCAGAGATTTCCAGGGCGGTGACGATGAGCAGTTCTTC. Protein: CATSRDFQGGDDEQFF.

This clonotype was counted many times. The V gene is TRBV28, the J gene TRBJ2-3, with a tentative D call TRBD2 (6 bases). Trimming took 3 bases from V and 3 from J, leaving 13 bases between them. CDR3 length: 15 residues. The germline V gene has CDR1 MDHEN and CDR2 SYDVKM. The CDR3 DNA sequence: TGTGCCAGCAGTTTCGGCGCGGGACGTACAGATACGCAGTATTTT. This gives the protein CASSFGAGRTDTQYF. The full variable domain, in which reference TRBV28 and TRBJ2-3 provide the parts outside the CDR3, is DVKVTQSSRYLVKRTGEKVFLECVQDMDHENMFWYRQDPGLGLRLIYFSYDVKMKEKGDIPEGYSVSREKKERFSLILESASTNQTSMYLCASSFGAGRTDTQYFGPGTRLTVL.

A word on this clonotype: A much larger clone lies a single base off, so this may be a read error. The CDR3 region has the DNA TGTGCCAGCGCTGGGTTAGAGTACAATGAGCAGTTCTTC. Protein product: CASAGLEYNEQFF. J is TRBJ2-1 and V is TRBV2; D ambiguous. CDR3 length: 13 residues. Deletions cut 8 bases from V and 4 bases from J, with 12 bases between. Germline CDR1 reads SNHLY; CDR2 reads FYNNEI.

This clonotype was detected many times. The chain employs TRBV20-1 and TRBJ1-3, with no clear D. CDR1 and CDR2 (germline): DFQATT, SNEGSKA (reference sequence). The CDR3 extends over 16 amino acids. V dropped 0 bases and J dropped 0 bases, with 12 bases sitting between them. The DNA for the CDR3 is TGCAGTGCTAGAGAGAGTCAAGGCCTCTCTGGAAACACCATATATTTT. As protein: CSARESQGLSGNTIYF.

The genes are TRBV5-6 and TRBJ2-1; D remains ambiguous. The CDR3 extends over 14 amino acids. V was shortened by 0 bases and J by 4 bases, with 8 bases between the two germline ends. The germline V gene has CDR1 SGHDT and CDR2 YYEEEE. CDR3 in amino acids: CASSLVSTYNEQFF. In nucleotides, the CDR3 is TGTGCCAGCAGCTTGGTGTCGACATACAATGAGCAGTTCTTC.

The chain uses TRBV19 and TRBJ2-3; 7 bases map to TRBD2. The germline V gene encodes CDR1 LNHDA and CDR2 SQIVND (reference sequence). This CDR3 contains 14 residues. V shed 6 bases and J 3 bases; nucleotides not matched to a gene: 6. CDR3: CASSGTKFTDTQYF. In DNA, the CDR3 is TGTGCCAGTAGCGGGACTAAATTTACAGATACGCAGTATTTT.

Ten or more counts support this clonotype. This sequence joins TRBV12-3 or TRBV12-4 and TRBJ2-7; 8 bases fit TRBD1. This CDR3 comprises 15 residues. V lost 3 bases to trimming and J lost 8 bases; unmatched junction nucleotides: 12. CDR3 protein: CASSLVGTGPTKQYF. For the CDR3, the DNA is TGTGCCAGCAGTTTGGTTGGGACAGGACCTACGAAGCAGTACTTC.

For this clonotype: A much larger clone lies one base from this, so it may be a read error. The chain couples TRBV7-2 to TRBJ1-5; 7 bases are a match to TRBD1. Germline trimming cut 7 bases from V and 6 bases from J; bases unmatched to any gene: 9. This CDR3 is 14 amino acids long. Per the germline V gene, CDR1 is SGHTA and CDR2 is FQGNSA. The CDR3 spells CASNTNRGRQPQHF. DNA for the CDR3: TGTGCCAGCAACACCAACAGGGGCCGTCAGCCCCAGCATTTT.

This clonotype has ten or more counts. V usage is TRBV6-1 and J usage is TRBJ2-5, with TRBD2 identical over 11 bases. The junction had 9 bases not matched to a gene; V was cut back by 6 bases and J by 6 bases. Germline V gives CDR1 MNHNS, CDR2 SASEGT. This CDR3 has 15 amino acids. CDR3 DNA: TGTGCCAGCAGAGCCGGGACTAGCGGCGAAAAGACCCAGTACTTC. This codes for CASRAGTSGEKTQYF.

The chain links TRBV27 to TRBJ1-1; 10 bases fit TRBD1. This CDR3 is built from 19 residues. Germline values: CDR1 MNHEY, CDR2 SMNVEV (reference sequence). The V gene end was trimmed by 7 bases and the J gene end by 0 bases; junction bases not matched to a gene: 17. CDR3 sequence: CASKTGTGVTPALNTEAFF. The CDR3 DNA sequence: TGTGCCAGCAAAACCGGGACAGGGGTAACACCCGCCCTGAACACTGAAGCTTTCTTT.

Ten or more counts support this clonotype. The chain employs TRBV3-1 and TRBJ2-1; no firm D call. V was shortened by 3 bases and J by 4 bases, with 10 bases between the two germline ends. The germline gives CDR1 LGHDT, CDR2 YNNKEL (reference sequence). This CDR3 spans 14 amino acids. The CDR3 bases are TGTGCCAGCAGCCATTTAGAGGCATACAATGAGCAGTTCTTC. Amino acids: CASSHLEAYNEQFF.

The V and J genes are TRBV20-1 and TRBJ2-7, with D possibly being TRBD2 (5 bases). V was clipped by 4 bases and J by 6 bases, with 19 bases between them. Looked up from germline, CDR1 is DFQATT and CDR2 is SNEGSKA (reference sequence). The CDR3 totals 14 residues. Here the CDR3 reads CSAKRDMEESEQYF. CDR3 DNA: TGCAGTGCTAAGAGGGATATGGAGGAGAGCGAGCAGTACTTC.

The CDR3 DNA reads TGTGCCACCAGCAGAGAACAGGGGGAAGATGACACTGAAGCTTTCTTT. Translating it yields CATSREQGEDDTEAFF. The genes are TRBV15 and TRBJ1-1; 8 bases are shared with TRBD1. Losses at the gene ends were 0 bases for V and 3 bases for J; bases not matched to a gene: 6. Germline CDR1 LNHNV, CDR2 YYDKDF (reference sequence). The CDR3 covers 16 residues.

This clonotype was detected ten times or more. The genes are TRBV7-8 and TRBJ2-7; D gene ambiguous. The CDR3 loop spans 13 amino acids. Trimming pared 7 bases from V and 2 bases from J, leaving 12 bases between. Germline-derived CDR1 and CDR2 are SGHVS and FQNEAQ. CDR3 nucleotides: TGTGCCAGCACAAAGGGCCGGGCCTACGAGCAGTACTTC. It encodes CASTKGRAYEQYF.

The sample holds many counts of this clonotype. The chain has TRBV20-1 and TRBJ1-2; D may be TRBD1 (6 bases). The V end lost 6 bases, the J end lost 7 bases, and 27 bases lay between the germline ends. CDR1 and CDR2 from the germline V gene are DFQATT and SNEGSKA (reference sequence). The CDR3 has 16 amino acids. The CDR3 reads CSAGVRGQGLGGGYTF. DNA for the CDR3: TGCAGTGCCGGGGTCAGGGGCCAGGGTTTAGGCGGTGGCTACACCTTC.

V is TRBV6-2 or TRBV6-3 and J is TRBJ2-2; TRBD1 is a possible D gene (6 bases). CDR1 and CDR2 (germline): MNHEY, SVGEGT. There are 17 residues in the CDR3. Trimming took 5 bases from V and 1 from J, leaving 17 bases between them. DNA for the CDR3: TGTGCCAGCAGTGACCTTTTAAGGGGGTGGAACACCGGGGAGCTGTTTTTT. Translated, it gives CASSDLLRGWNTGELFF.